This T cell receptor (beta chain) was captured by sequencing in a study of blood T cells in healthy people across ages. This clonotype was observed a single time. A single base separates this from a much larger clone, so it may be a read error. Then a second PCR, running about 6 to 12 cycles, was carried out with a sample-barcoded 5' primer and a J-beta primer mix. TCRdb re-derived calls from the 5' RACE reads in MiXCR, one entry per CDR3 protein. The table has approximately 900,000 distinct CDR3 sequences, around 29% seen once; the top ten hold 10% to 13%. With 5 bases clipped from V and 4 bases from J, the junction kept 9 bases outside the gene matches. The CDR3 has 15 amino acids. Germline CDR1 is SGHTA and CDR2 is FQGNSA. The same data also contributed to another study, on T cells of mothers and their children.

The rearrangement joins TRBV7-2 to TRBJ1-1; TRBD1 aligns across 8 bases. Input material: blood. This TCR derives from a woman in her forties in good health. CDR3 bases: TGTGCCAGCAGCATCAATCAGGGGGCGACCACTGAAGCTTTCTTT. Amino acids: CASSINQGATTEAFF.